The sequence of this T cell receptor beta chain was determined in a study of T cells in Graves' hyperthyroidism and ophthalmopathy. Across the whole study: At the time of initial diagnosis and before any treatment, peripheral blood was collected.

RNA transcripts served as the template for amplifying TCR beta CDR3 regions. With the HTBI primer set, the TCR CDR3 went through a first round of RT-PCR. One entry per CDR3 protein, called by TCRdb with MiXCR from the multiplex PCR reads. In the table there are 340,000 or so distinct CDR3 sequences, over 15% of which are singletons. With V trimmed by 5 bases and J by 2 bases, 4 bases remained unmatched. This CDR3 has 15 amino acids. Germline CDR1 is PRHDT and CDR2 is FYEKMQ (reference sequence). Orbital computed tomography, thyroid ultrasound, serum thyroxine and TRAb, and clinical symptoms together informed the diagnoses. This clonotype was counted ten times or more.

The rearrangement joins TRBV13 to TRBJ2-5; 11 positions agree with TRBD2. The TCR was taken from a woman aged 50 to 65 with Graves' hyperthyroidism. What was sequenced was blood. The CDR3 coding sequence is TGTGCCAGCAGCGAACTAGCGGGGGCGCAAGAGACCCAGTACTTC. Protein sequence: CASSELAGAQETQYF.